This paragraph reports one T cell receptor beta chain. This sample was included in a study of blood T cell repertoires in COVID-19. The wider study: Nucleic acid was either cDNA or gDNA, and it came from T cells, B-cell-depleted T cells, or PBMCs.

Assay used: immunoSEQ multiplex PCR; TCRdb lists only in-frame clones, some missing. The table has roughly 300,000 clones, 87% seen once. With V trimmed by 5 bases and J by 7 bases, 7 bases remained unmatched. Looked up from germline, CDR1 is LNHDA and CDR2 is SQIVND (reference sequence). The CDR3 length is 13 residues. Source material: peripheral blood. The V call is TRBV19, the J call TRBJ2-5; TRBD2 matches at 7 bases. This clonotype originated in a woman between 40 and 55 years old who had recovered from COVID-19. The chain's CDR3 is CASSYRGDWTQYF. As DNA, the CDR3 is TGTGCCAGTAGTTACCGGGGGGATTGGACCCAGTACTTC.